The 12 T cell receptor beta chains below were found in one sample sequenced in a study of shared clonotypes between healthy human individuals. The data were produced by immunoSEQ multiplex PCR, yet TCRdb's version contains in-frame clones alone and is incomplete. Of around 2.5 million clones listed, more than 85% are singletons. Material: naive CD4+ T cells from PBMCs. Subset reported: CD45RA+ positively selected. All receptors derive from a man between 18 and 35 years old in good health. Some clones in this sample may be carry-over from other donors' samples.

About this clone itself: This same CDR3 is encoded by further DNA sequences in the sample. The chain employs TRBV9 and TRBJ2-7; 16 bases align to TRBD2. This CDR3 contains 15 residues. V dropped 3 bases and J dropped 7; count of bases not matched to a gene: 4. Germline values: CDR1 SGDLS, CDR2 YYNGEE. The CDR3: CASSAGLAGGGEQYF. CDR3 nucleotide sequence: TGTGCCAGCAGCGCGGGACTAGCGGGAGGGGGAGAGCAGTACTTC.

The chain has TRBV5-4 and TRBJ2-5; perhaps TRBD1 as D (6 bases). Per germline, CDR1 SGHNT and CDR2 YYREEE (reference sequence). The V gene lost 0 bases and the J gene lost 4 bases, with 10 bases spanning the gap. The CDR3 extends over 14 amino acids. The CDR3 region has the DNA TGTGCCAGCAGCTTGGCGAAAGGGGGAGAGACCCAGTACTTC. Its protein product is CASSLAKGGETQYF.

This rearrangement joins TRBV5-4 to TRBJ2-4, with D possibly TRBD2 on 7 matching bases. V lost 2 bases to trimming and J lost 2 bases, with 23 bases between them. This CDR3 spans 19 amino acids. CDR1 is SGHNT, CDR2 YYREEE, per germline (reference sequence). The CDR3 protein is CASSFFTGGGGWSKNIQYF. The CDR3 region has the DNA TGTGCCAGCAGCTTTTTTACGGGAGGCGGGGGCTGGTCCAAAAACATTCAGTACTTC.

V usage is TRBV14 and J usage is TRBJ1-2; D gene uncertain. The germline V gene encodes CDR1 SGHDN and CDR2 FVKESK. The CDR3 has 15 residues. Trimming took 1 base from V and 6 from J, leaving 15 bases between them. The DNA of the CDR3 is TGTGCCAGCAGCCAAGCCACATGGTTCCAGAATGGCTACACCTTC. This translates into CASSQATWFQNGYTF. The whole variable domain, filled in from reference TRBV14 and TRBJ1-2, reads EAGVTQFPSHSVIEKGQTVTLRCDPISGHDNLYWYRRVMGKEIKFLLHFVKESKQDESGMPNNRFLAERTGGTYSTLKVQPAELEDSGVYFCASSQATWFQNGYTFGSGTRLTVV.

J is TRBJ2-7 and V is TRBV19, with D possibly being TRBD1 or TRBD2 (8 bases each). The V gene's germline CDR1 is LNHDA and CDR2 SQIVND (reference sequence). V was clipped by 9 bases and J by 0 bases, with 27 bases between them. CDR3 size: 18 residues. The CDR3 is CARPDRGCREGHSYEQYF. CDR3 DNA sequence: TGTGCCAGGCCCGACAGGGGATGTCGGGAGGGCCACTCCTACGAGCAGTACTTC.

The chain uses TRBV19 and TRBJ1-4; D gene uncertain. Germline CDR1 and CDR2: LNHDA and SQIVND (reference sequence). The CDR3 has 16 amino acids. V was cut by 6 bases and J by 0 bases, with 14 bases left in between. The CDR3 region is CASSLDGIATNEKLFF. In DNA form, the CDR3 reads TGTGCCAGTAGCCTTGACGGTATTGCAACTAATGAAAAACTGTTTTTT.

CDR3 amino acids: CASSSGLAGGNQETQYF. CDR3 bases: TGCGCCAGCAGCTCCGGACTAGCGGGAGGGAACCAAGAGACCCAGTACTTC. The V and J genes are TRBV5-1 and TRBJ2-5; TRBD2 agrees at 15 bases. The CDR3 consists of 17 residues. The germline gives CDR1 SGHRS, CDR2 YFSETQ. Trimming took 3 bases from V and 0 from J; bases not matched to a gene: 3.

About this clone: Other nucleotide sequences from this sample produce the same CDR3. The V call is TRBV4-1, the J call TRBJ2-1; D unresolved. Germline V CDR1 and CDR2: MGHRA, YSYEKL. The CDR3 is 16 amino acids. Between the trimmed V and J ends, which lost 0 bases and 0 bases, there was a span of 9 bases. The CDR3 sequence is CASSQEGRSSYNEQFF. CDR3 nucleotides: TGCGCCAGCAGCCAAGAAGGACGGAGCTCCTACAATGAGCAGTTCTTC.

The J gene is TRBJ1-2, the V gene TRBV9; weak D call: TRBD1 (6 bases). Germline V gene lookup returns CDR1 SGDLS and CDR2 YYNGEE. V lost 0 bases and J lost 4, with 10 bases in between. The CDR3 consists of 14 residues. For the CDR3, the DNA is TGTGCCAGCAGCGTAGCAGGGGTGAGCTATGGCTACACCTTC. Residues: CASSVAGVSYGYTF.

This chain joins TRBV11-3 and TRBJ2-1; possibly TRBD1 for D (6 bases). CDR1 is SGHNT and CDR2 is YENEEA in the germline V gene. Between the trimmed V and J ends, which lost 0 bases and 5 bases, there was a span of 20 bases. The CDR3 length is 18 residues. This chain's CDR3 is CASSLDGVGGKENNEQFF. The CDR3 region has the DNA TGTGCCAGCAGCTTAGATGGTGTAGGGGGAAAGGAGAACAATGAGCAGTTCTTC.

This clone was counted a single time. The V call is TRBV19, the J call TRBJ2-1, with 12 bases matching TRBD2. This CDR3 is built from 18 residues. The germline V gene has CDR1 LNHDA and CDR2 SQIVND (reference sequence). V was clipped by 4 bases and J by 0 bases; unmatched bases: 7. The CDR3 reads CASSTKTSGSSSYNEQFF. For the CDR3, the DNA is TGTGCCAGTAGTACCAAGACTAGCGGGAGTTCCTCCTACAATGAGCAGTTCTTC.

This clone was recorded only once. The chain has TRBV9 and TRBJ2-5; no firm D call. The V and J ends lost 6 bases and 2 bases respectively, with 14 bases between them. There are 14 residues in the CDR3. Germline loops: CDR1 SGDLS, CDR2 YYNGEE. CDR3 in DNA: TGTGCCAGCACCACTAAGGGCGGTCAAGAGACCCAGTACTTC. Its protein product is CASTTKGGQETQYF.